The entry below describes one TCR beta chain. Profiled with immunoSEQ multiplex PCR; TCRdb holds only in-frame clones, not every one. The profile shows approximately 760,000 clones, 80% to 90% of them singletons. The data originate from a study of shared T cell receptors in the human thymus. The V gene lost 0 bases and the J gene lost 14 bases, with 14 bases spanning the gap. CDR3 length: 13 residues. CDR1 and CDR2 from the germline V gene are SGHDN and FVKESK. The data also belong to a second study, concerning human thymus T cells. That paper adds: Those donating were healthy Finnish infants in corrective surgery for congenital heart defects. Across thymic and blood repertoires, the usage of V and J genes appeared to be biased.

The chain employs TRBV14 and TRBJ2-1; D perhaps matches TRBD1 (5 bases). Sequenced: thymocytes. The receptor's source is a girl in the first two years of life with a congenital heart defect. The CDR3 DNA reads TGTGCCAGCAGCCAAGATTCTGTTCAGGGCGAGTTCTTC. As protein: CASSQDSVQGEFF.